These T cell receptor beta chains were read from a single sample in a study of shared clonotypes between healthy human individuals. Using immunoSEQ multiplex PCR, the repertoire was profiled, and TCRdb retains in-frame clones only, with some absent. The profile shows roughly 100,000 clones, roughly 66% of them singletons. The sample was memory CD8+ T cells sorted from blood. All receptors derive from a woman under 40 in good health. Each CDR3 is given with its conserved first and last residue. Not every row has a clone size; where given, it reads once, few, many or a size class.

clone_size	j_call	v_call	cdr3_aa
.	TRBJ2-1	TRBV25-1	CASSAPLGVREQFF
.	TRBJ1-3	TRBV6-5	CASTSSRISGNTIYF
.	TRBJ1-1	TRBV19	CASTLDRGHTEAFF
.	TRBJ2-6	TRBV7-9	CASSLGQGKSGANVLTF
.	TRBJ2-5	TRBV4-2	CASSQDGLFRETQYF
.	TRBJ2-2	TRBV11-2	CASSSGRARTGELFF
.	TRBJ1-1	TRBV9	CASSATGPTEAFF
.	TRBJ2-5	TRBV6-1	CASSDGSGGAETQYF
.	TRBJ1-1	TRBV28	CASSDGGLNTEAFF
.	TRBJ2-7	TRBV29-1	CSVEEGSLAGYEQYF
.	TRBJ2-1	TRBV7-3	CASSQGGLAGGAGSEQFF
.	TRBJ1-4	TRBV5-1	CASSQGQGTNEKLFF
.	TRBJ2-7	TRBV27	CASSWSSSYEQYF
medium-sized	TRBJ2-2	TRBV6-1	CASAGQDTGELFF
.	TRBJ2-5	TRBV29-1	CSVSPRLLETQYF
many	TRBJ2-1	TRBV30	CAWRGKGLAGIGEQFF
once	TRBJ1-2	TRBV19	CASTPTLMGSYGYTF
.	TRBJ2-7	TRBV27	CASSFVGLASYEQYF
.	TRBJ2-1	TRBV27	CASKDSRSSYNEQFF
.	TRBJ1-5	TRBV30	CAWTIGNQPQHF
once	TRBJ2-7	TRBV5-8	CASSLQGASYEQYF
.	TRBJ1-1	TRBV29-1	CSVGVYQGVNTEAFF
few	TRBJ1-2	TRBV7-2	CASSSYRGYGYTF
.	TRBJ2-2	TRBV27	CASSLKEGRGGELFF
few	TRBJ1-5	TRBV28	CASSLSIGDQPQHF
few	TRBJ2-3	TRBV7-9	CASSLLGTRTDTQYF
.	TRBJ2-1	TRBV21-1	CASSTLAGGNEQFF
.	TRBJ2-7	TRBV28	CASSLVREDKQYF